The 10 T cell receptor beta chains below were found in one sample sequenced in a study of ipilimumab plus nivolumab after autologous stem cell transplantation. TCRdb keeps only in-frame clones here, not all; method: immunoSEQ multiplex PCR. Of about 20,000 clones listed, roughly 69% are singletons. This material consisted of PBMCs, taken in a trial of ipilimumab plus nivolumab as post-transplant consolidation. The source of these receptors is a male donor with diffuse large B-cell lymphoma.

CDR3: CAWMGAGTWETDTQYF. For the CDR3, the DNA is TGTGCCTGGATGGGCGCCGGGACTTGGGAAACAGATACGCAGTATTTT. The chain is built from TRBV30 and TRBJ2-3; a weak D match, TRBD2 (6 bases). The CDR3 length is 16 residues. Trimming took off 4 bases at V and 3 bases at J, with 20 bases between the two ends. CDR1 and CDR2 from the germline V gene are GTSNPN and SVGIG (reference sequence).

The chain is built from TRBV18 and TRBJ2-1; perhaps D is TRBD1 or TRBD2 (5 bases each). The CDR3 covers 16 residues. Germline lookup yields CDR1 KGHSH and CDR2 LQKENI. Trimming stripped 1 base from V and 3 bases from J, with 13 bases between. CDR3 in DNA: TGTGCCAGCTCACCACTGGCTGGGACGGGCTACAATGAGCAGTTCTTC. This codes for CASSPLAGTGYNEQFF.

The J gene is TRBJ2-3, the V gene TRBV19, with D perhaps assigned TRBD1 or TRBD2 (5 bases each). CDR3 length: 15 amino acids. Between the trimmed V and J ends, which lost 2 bases and 6 bases, there was a span of 15 bases. The germline V gene has CDR1 LNHDA and CDR2 SQIVND (reference sequence). The CDR3 loop reads CASSIPGGLVDTQYF. The CDR3 DNA reads TGTGCCAGTAGTATACCTGGGGGTCTAGTGGATACGCAGTATTTT.

The rearrangement uses TRBV19 and TRBJ1-6; tentatively, D is TRBD1 (5 bases). The V end lost 5 bases, the J end lost 7 bases, and 12 bases lay between the germline ends. Germline V lookup: CDR1 LNHDA, CDR2 SQIVND (reference sequence). The CDR3 runs to 14 residues. CDR3 sequence (DNA): TGTGCCAGTAGTCCGCGGGACGGAAATTCACCCCTCCACTTT. This codes for CASSPRDGNSPLHF.

The genes are TRBV14 and TRBJ1-6; D may be TRBD1 (5 bases). The CDR3 sequence is 13 residues long. From germline, CDR1 is SGHDN and CDR2 FVKESK. The V gene lost 1 base and the J gene lost 11 bases, with 9 bases spanning the gap. In nucleotides, the CDR3 is TGTGCCAGCAGCCAAGTTACAGGAACACCCCTCCACTTT. Its translation: CASSQVTGTPLHF. Variable domain in full (rest from reference TRBV14 and TRBJ1-6): EAGVTQFPSHSVIEKGQTVTLRCDPISGHDNLYWYRRVMGKEIKFLLHFVKESKQDESGMPNNRFLAERTGGTYSTLKVQPAELEDSGVYFCASSQVTGTPLHFGNGTRLTVT.

V gene TRBV30 combines with J gene TRBJ2-7; weak D call: TRBD1 (6 bases). V lost 5 bases, J lost 2 bases, and 16 bases lay in between. The CDR3 extends over 14 amino acids. Germline CDR1 and CDR2: GTSNPN and SVGIG (reference sequence). CDR3 residues: CAWVGMTGAYEQYF. The CDR3 bases are TGTGCCTGGGTGGGTATGACAGGTGCCTACGAGCAGTACTTC.

V is TRBV7-9 and J is TRBJ2-7; 9 bases line up with TRBD2. The CDR3 is 13 residues long. J lost 6 bases, V lost 2 bases, and 2 bases had no gene match. Germline V gene sequence: CDR1 SEHNR, CDR2 FQNEAQ (reference sequence). The chain's CDR3 is CASSLNSGSEQYF. The CDR3 nucleotides read TGTGCCAGCAGCTTAAATAGCGGGAGCGAGCAGTACTTC.

CDR3 in DNA: TGCAGCGGCAGCGGGACGCAAGGGGATACGCAGTATTTT. The encoded protein is CSGSGTQGDTQYF. The genes are TRBV29-1 and TRBJ2-3; TRBD2 agrees at 7 bases. Per germline, CDR1 SQVTM and CDR2 ANQGSEA. This CDR3 is 13 amino acids long. J lost 6 bases, V lost 7 bases, and 10 bases had no gene match.

The V call is TRBV7-9, the J call TRBJ1-4; perhaps TRBD1 as D (5 bases). Germline values: CDR1 SEHNR, CDR2 FQNEAQ (reference sequence). V was clipped by 5 bases and J by 6 bases, with 16 bases between them. The CDR3 length is 15 residues. CDR3 DNA: TGTGCCAGCAGCCCCAGTAGCTTAGGGGATGAAAAACTGTTTTTT. This encodes CASSPSSLGDEKLFF.

This chain joins TRBV19 and TRBJ1-2; maybe TRBD1 (6 bases). The CDR3 is 14 residues long. V was shortened by 3 bases and J by 8 bases, with 16 bases between the two germline ends. Per the germline V gene, CDR1 is LNHDA and CDR2 is SQIVND (reference sequence). DNA for the CDR3: TGTGCCAGTAGTATGGGACGGGGGGCTCGCGGCTACACCTTC. Protein product: CASSMGRGARGYTF.